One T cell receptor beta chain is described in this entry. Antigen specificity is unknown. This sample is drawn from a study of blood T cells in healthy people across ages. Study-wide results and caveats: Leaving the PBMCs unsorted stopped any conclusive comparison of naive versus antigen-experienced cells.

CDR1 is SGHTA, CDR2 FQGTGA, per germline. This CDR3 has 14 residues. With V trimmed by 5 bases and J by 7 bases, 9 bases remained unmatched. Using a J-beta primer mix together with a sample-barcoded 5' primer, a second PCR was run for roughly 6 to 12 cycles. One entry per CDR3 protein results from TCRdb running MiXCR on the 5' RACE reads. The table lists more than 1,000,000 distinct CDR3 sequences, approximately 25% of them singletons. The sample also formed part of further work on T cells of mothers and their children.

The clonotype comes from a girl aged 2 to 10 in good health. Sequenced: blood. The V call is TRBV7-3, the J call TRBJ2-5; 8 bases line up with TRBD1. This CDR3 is CASSPGGEEGTQYF. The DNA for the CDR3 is TGTGCCAGCAGCCCAGGGGGCGAGGAAGGGACCCAGTACTTC.